The entry below gives a single T cell receptor (beta chain) sequence along with its context. The sample belongs to a study of cytomegalovirus exposure and HLA in healthy donors. Amplification used 60 Vbeta primers and 13 Jbeta primers. Profiling relied on immunoSEQ multiplex PCR, and the TCRdb table lists in-frame clones only, not all of them. The listing contains 60,000 to 70,000 clones. The germline V gene has CDR1 KGHSH and CDR2 LQKENI. Deletions cut 6 bases from V and 4 bases from J, with 23 bases between. CDR3 length equals 17 residues. This TCR was recovered from a man aged 30-40 years in good health and CMV-seropositive. Sequenced input: PBMCs. The chain is built from TRBV18 and TRBJ2-3; possibly TRBD2 for D (6 bases). The CDR3 nucleotides read TGTGCCAGCTCGCCGTTACCTCGGTCCGGAGGGGCAGATACGCAGTATTTT. Translating gives CASSPLPRSGGADTQYF.